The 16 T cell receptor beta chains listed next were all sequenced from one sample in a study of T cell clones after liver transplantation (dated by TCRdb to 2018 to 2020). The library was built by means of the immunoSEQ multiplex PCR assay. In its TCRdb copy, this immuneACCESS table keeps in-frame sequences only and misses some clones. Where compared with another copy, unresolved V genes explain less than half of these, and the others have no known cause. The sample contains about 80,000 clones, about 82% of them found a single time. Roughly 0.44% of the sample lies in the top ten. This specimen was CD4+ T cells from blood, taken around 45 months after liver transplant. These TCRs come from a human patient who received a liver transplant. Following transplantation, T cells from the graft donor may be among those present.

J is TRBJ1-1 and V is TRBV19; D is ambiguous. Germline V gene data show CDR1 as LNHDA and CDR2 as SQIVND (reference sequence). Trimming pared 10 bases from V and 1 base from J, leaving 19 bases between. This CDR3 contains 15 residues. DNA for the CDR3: TGTGCCACCTCCTTAGCCGGACGGAGGAACACTGAAGCTTTCTTT. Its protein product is CATSLAGRRNTEAFF.

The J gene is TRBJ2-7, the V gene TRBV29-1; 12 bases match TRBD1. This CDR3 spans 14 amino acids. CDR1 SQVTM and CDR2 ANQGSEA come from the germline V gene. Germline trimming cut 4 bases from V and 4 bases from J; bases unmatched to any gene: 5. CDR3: CSVGDRGRGYEQYF. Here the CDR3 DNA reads TGCAGCGTTGGGGACAGGGGGCGAGGATACGAGCAGTACTTC.

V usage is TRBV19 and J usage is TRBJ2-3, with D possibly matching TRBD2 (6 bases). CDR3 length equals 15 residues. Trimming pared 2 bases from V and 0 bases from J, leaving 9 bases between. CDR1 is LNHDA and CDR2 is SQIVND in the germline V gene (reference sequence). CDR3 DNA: TGTGCCAGTAGTATACCCAGCGGGAGCACAGATACGCAGTATTTT. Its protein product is CASSIPSGSTDTQYF. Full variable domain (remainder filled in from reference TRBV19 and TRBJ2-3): DGGITQSPKYLFRKEGQNVTLSCEQNLNHDAMYWYRQDPGQGLRLIYYSQIVNDFQKGDIAEGYSVSREKKESFPLTVTSAQKNPTAFYLCASSIPSGSTDTQYFGPGTRLTVL.

CDR3 sequence (DNA): TGTGCCAGCAGTTTCCGACAGCTTGGCAAAAACATTCAGTACTTC. Amino acid sequence: CASSFRQLGKNIQYF. This sequence joins TRBV28 and TRBJ2-4, with a possible D match to TRBD1 (5 bases). Germline assignment: CDR1 MDHEN and CDR2 SYDVKM. CDR3 size: 15 residues. V was shortened by 3 bases and J by 3 bases, with 12 bases between the two germline ends.

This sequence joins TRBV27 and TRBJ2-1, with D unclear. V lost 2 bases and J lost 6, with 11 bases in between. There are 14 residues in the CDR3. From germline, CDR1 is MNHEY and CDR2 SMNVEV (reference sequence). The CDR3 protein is CASSLRSLGNEQFF. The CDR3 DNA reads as TGTGCCAGCAGTTTAAGAAGTTTGGGCAATGAGCAGTTCTTC.

CDR3 loop: CASSGHAFYEQYF. The DNA of the CDR3 is TGTGCCAGCAGTGGCCACGCCTTCTACGAGCAGTACTTC. This sequence joins TRBV6-1 and TRBJ2-7, with unresolved D. Germline V gene data show CDR1 as MNHNS and CDR2 as SASEGT. CDR3 length: 13 residues. The V end was cut by 4 bases, the J end by 3 bases, with 10 bases between.

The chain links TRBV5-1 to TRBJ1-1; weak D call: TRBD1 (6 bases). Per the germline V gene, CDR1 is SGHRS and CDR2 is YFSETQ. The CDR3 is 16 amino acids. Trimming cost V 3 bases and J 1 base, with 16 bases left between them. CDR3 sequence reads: CASSWGGGGWNTEAFF. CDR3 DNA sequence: TGCGCCAGCAGCTGGGGAGGGGGAGGATGGAACACTGAAGCTTTCTTT.

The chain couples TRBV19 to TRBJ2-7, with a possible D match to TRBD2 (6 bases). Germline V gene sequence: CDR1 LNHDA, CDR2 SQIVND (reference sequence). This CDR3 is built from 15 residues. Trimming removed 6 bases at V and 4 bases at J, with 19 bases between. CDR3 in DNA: TGTGCCAGTAGGGCCCTCTCAGCGGAGGGGTACGAGCAGTACTTC. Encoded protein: CASRALSAEGYEQYF.

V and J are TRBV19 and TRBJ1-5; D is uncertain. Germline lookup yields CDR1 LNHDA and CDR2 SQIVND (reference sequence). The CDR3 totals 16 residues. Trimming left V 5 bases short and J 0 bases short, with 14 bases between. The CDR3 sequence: CASSPPGTHSNQPQHF. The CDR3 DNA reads TGTGCCAGTAGTCCCCCGGGCACACATAGCAATCAGCCCCAGCATTTT.

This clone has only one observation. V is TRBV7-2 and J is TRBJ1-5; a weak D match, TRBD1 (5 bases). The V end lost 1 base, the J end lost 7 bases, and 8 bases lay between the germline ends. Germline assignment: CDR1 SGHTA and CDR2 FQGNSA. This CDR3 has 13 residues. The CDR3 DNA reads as TGTGCCAGCAGCTTAGACCGGGGGCAGCCCCAGCATTTT. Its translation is CASSLDRGQPQHF.

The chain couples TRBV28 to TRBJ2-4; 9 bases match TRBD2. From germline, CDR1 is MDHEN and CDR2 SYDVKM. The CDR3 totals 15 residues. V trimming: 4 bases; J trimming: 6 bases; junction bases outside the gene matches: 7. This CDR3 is CASSSPAGGGNIQYF. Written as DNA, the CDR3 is TGTGCCAGCAGTTCACCAGCGGGAGGTGGAAACATTCAGTACTTC.

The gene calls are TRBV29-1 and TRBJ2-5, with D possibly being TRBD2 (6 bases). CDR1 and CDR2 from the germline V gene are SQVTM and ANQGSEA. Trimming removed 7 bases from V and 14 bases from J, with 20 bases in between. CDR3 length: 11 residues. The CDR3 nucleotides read TGCAGCGCCCACGGGGAGGAGACCCCCTACTTC. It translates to CSAHGEETPYF.

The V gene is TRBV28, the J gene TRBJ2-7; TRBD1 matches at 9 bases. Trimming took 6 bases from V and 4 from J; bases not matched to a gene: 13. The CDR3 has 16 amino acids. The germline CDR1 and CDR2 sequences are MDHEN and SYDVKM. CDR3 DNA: TGTGCCAGCAGCCCCCCTCCCGGGACAGGGAAATACGAGCAGTACTTC. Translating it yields CASSPPPGTGKYEQYF.

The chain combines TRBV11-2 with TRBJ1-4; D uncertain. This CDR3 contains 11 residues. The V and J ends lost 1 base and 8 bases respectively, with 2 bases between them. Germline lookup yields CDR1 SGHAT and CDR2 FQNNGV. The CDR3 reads CASSLGEKLFF. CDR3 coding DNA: TGTGCCAGCAGCTTAGGCGAAAAACTGTTTTTT.

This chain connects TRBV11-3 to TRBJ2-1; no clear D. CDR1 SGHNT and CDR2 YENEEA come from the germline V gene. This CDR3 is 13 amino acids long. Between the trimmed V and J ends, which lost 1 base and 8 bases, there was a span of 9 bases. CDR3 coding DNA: TGTGCCAGCAGCTTAGGTAGACTGGATGAGCAGTTCTTC. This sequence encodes CASSLGRLDEQFF.

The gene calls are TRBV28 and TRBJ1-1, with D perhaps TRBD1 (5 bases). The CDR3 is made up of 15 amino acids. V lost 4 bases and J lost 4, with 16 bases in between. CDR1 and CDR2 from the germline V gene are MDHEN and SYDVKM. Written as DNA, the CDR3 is TGTGCCAGCAGTTCCTCATCGATGGGGCGCACTGAAGCTTTCTTT. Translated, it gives CASSSSSMGRTEAFF. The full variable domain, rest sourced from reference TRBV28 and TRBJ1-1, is DVKVTQSSRYLVKRTGEKVFLECVQDMDHENMFWYRQDPGLGLRLIYFSYDVKMKEKGDIPEGYSVSREKKERFSLILESASTNQTSMYLCASSSSSMGRTEAFFGQGTRLTVV.